This TCR beta chain originates from a study of post-analysis software for immune sequencing data. Overall study findings and caveats: Controls had lower frequencies than patients of 4 or 5 TRBV segments, which included TRBV5-6, TRBV5-1 and TRBV20-1.

Unique molecular identifiers had been added to the TCR beta cDNA libraries. TCRdb processed the PCR reads anew with MiXCR; each CDR3 protein has one entry. The repertoire holds hundreds of thousands of distinct CDR3 sequences, about a third seen once, with under 15% in the top ten. The CDR3 has 15 amino acids. Trimming removed 6 bases from V and 2 bases from J; junction bases left unmatched: 4. Per germline, CDR1 DFQATT and CDR2 SNEGSKA (reference sequence). This clonotype was counted only a few times. The antigen remains unidentified. The sequence was collected from a girl between 10 and 17 years old with multiple sclerosis. The rearrangement joins TRBV20-1 to TRBJ2-1; 13 nucleotides line up with TRBD2. The sequenced material came from blood. CDR3 protein: CSAGGTSGAYNEQFF. CDR3 sequence (DNA): TGCAGTGCAGGCGGGACTAGCGGGGCCTACAATGAGCAGTTCTTC.